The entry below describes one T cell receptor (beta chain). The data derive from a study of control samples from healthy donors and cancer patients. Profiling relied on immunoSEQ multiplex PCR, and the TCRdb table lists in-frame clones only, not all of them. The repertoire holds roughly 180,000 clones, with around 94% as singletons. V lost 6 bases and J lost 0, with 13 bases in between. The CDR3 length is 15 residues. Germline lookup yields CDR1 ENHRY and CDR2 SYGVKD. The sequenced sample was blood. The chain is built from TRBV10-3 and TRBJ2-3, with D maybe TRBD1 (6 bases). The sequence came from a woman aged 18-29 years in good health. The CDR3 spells CAIRETGISTDTQYF. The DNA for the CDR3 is TGTGCCATCAGGGAAACAGGGATTAGCACAGATACGCAGTATTTT.